These 30 T cell receptor beta chains were sequenced from one sample in a study of CD8 T cells in Susac syndrome. Reverse transcription of roughly 0.5 to 1 ug RNA was carried out with random hexamers. Each CDR3 protein is one row after TCRdb ran MiXCR on the immunoSEQ multiplex PCR reads. Here the sample spans tens of thousands of distinct CDR3 sequences, 94% being singletons. Source material: CD8+ T cells from PBMCs. The receptors stem from a human donor with Susac syndrome.

The chain joins TRBV6-2 or TRBV6-3 to TRBJ2-7, with 7 bases fitting TRBD1. J lost 2 bases, V lost 8 bases, and 9 bases had no gene match. Germline CDR1 and CDR2: MNHEY and SVGEGT. The CDR3 length is 14 residues. DNA of the CDR3: TGTGCCAGCGGTGGCGACAGGGTCACCTACGAGCAGTACTTC. It translates to CASGGDRVTYEQYF.

This chain connects TRBV11-2 to TRBJ2-1, with 8 bases matching TRBD2. From germline, CDR1 is SGHAT and CDR2 FQNNGV. Trimming cost V 0 bases and J 4 bases; bases outside gene matches: 2. CDR3 length: 15 residues. CDR3 residues: CASSLDERGYNEQFF. CDR3 DNA: TGTGCCAGCAGCTTAGATGAGCGGGGGTACAATGAGCAGTTCTTC.

V is TRBV4-1 and J is TRBJ2-5; D could derive from TRBD1 or TRBD2 (5 bases each). Germline V CDR1 and CDR2: MGHRA, YSYEKL. The germline V and J ends were trimmed by 4 bases and 1 base, with 19 bases remaining between them. The CDR3 contains 17 residues. Here the CDR3 reads CASSPRGAITFQETQYF. The DNA for the CDR3 is TGCGCCAGCAGCCCTAGAGGGGCGATTACGTTCCAAGAGACCCAGTACTTC.

The chain combines TRBV20-1 with TRBJ1-2, with 9 bases identical to TRBD1. V shed 5 bases, J shed 2 bases, and the junction held 9 bases outside the gene matches. Germline loops: CDR1 DFQATT, CDR2 SNEGSKA (reference sequence). The CDR3 sequence is 15 residues long. CDR3 residues: CSASTGGRINYGYTF. CDR3 bases: TGCAGTGCTTCTACAGGGGGCCGAATAAACTATGGCTACACCTTC.

The rearrangement joins TRBV27 to TRBJ2-1; D call uncertain. The germline gives CDR1 MNHEY, CDR2 SMNVEV (reference sequence). The V and J ends lost 4 bases and 9 bases respectively, with 7 bases between them. The CDR3 contains 11 residues. Written as DNA, the CDR3 is TGTGCCAGCAGTTCGTTGTTTGAGCAGTTCTTC. Residues: CASSSLFEQFF.

The chain has TRBV29-1 and TRBJ2-5; 7 nucleotides match TRBD2. CDR1 is SQVTM, CDR2 ANQGSEA, per germline. The length of the CDR3 is 16 residues. Losses at the gene ends were 5 bases for V and 4 bases for J; bases not matched to a gene: 16. Here the CDR3 reads CSVSGGLAGPGETQYF. DNA of the CDR3: TGCAGCGTTTCCGGGGGGTTGGCAGGGCCTGGAGAGACCCAGTACTTC. The whole variable domain, remainder taken from reference TRBV29-1 and TRBJ2-5, is SAVISQKPSRDICQRGTSLTIQCQVDSQVTMMFWYRQQPGQSLTLIATANQGSEATYESGFVIDKFPISRPNLTFSTLTVSNMSPEDSSIYLCSVSGGLAGPGETQYFGPGTRLLVL.

V gene TRBV5-1 combines with J gene TRBJ1-2, with unresolved D. This CDR3 region has 14 residues. Germline values: CDR1 SGHRS, CDR2 YFSETQ. Trimming stripped 3 bases from V and 4 bases from J, with 13 bases between. CDR3 sequence: CASSSGSGGYGYTF. The CDR3 DNA reads TGCGCCAGCAGCTCCGGGTCGGGTGGCTATGGCTACACCTTC. The variable domain in full, with the rest retrieved from reference TRBV5-1 and TRBJ1-2, is KAGVTQTPRYLIKTRGQQVTLSCSPISGHRSVSWYQQTPGQGLQFLFEYFSETQRNKGNFPGRFSGRQFSNSRSEMNVSTLELGDSALYLCASSSGSGGYGYTFGSGTRLTVV.

This clonotype was detected a few times. V gene TRBV6-1 combines with J gene TRBJ2-1; 12 positions agree with TRBD1. The CDR3 runs to 16 residues. From germline, CDR1 is MNHNS and CDR2 SASEGT. Trimming at V came to 0 bases and at J to 8 bases, leaving 5 bases not matched to a gene. CDR3 region: CASSEALGTGGDEQFF. As DNA, the CDR3 is TGTGCCAGCAGTGAAGCGCTTGGGACAGGGGGCGATGAGCAGTTCTTC.

The chain carries TRBV15 and TRBJ2-4, with 7 positions matching TRBD1. J gave up 4 bases and V 2 bases, and 5 bases lay outside the gene matches. The CDR3 spans 15 residues. Germline V gives CDR1 LNHNV, CDR2 YYDKDF (reference sequence). CDR3 nucleotides: TGTGCCACCAGCAGACCCCAGGGGGAAAAAAACATTCAGTACTTC. Translation gives CATSRPQGEKNIQYF.

This sequence joins TRBV20-1 and TRBJ2-7, with 7 bases identical to TRBD1. The CDR3 is made up of 13 amino acids. With 5 bases clipped from V and 3 bases from J, the junction kept 7 bases outside the gene matches. Per germline, CDR1 DFQATT and CDR2 SNEGSKA (reference sequence). CDR3 nucleotides: TGCAGTGCTCGGACAGGTGACGACTACGAGCAGTACTTC. This sequence encodes CSARTGDDYEQYF.

This clonotype was detected only once. The chain recombines TRBV7-2 with TRBJ1-1, with TRBD1 identical over 9 bases. The CDR3 spans 14 residues. V trimming: 5 bases; J trimming: 9 bases; junction bases outside the gene matches: 10. The germline V gene encodes CDR1 SGHTA and CDR2 FQGNSA. CDR3 protein: CASSLPTDRGKAFF. The CDR3 bases are TGTGCCAGCAGCCTTCCCACGGACAGGGGAAAAGCTTTCTTT. Using reference TRBV7-2 and TRBJ1-1 for the parts outside the CDR3, the full variable domain is GAGVSQSPSNKVTEKGKDVELRCDPISGHTALYWYRQSLGQGLEFLIYFQGNSAPDKSGLPSDRFSAERTGGSVSTLTIQRTQQEDSAVYLCASSLPTDRGKAFFGQGTRLTVV.

The gene calls are TRBV5-4 and TRBJ1-2; D unclear. Germline CDR1 reads SGHNT; CDR2 reads YYREEE (reference sequence). Trimming cost V 3 bases and J 3 bases, with 9 bases left between them. The length of the CDR3 is 13 residues. The CDR3 reads CASSWFEDYGYTF. The CDR3 DNA follows: TGTGCCAGCAGCTGGTTCGAGGACTATGGCTACACCTTC.

The rearrangement links TRBV7-9 to TRBJ1-2, with 7 nucleotides matching TRBD1. Germline V CDR1 and CDR2: SEHNR, FQNEAQ (reference sequence). The ends lost 5 bases at V and 2 bases at J; junction bases unmatched: 8. CDR3 length: 15 residues. The CDR3 region is CASSPAGTVNYGYTF. CDR3 DNA: TGTGCCAGCAGCCCGGCCGGGACAGTAAACTATGGCTACACCTTC. The full variable domain, with the rest looked up from reference TRBV7-9 and TRBJ1-2, is DTGVSQNPRHKITKRGQNVTFRCDPISEHNRLYWYRQTLGQGPEFLTYFQNEAQLEKSRLLSDRFSAERPKGSFSTLEIQRTEQGDSAMYLCASSPAGTVNYGYTFGSGTRLTVV.

This clonotype was picked up one time. Germline and junction disagree at one end, which may indicate a read error. The chain has TRBV29-1 and TRBJ1-1, with D perhaps TRBD1 (6 bases). CDR3 size: 15 residues. Germline values: CDR1 SQVTM, CDR2 ANQGSEA. The CDR3 protein is CSVEGGLLLNTEAFF. CDR3 coding DNA: TGCAGCGTCGAAGGGGGACTACTTTTGAACACTGAAGCTTTCTTT.

This sequence joins TRBV6-2 or TRBV6-3 and TRBJ2-1, with D possibly matching TRBD1 (5 bases). V lost 8 bases to trimming and J lost 4 bases, with 12 bases between them. The CDR3 spans 13 residues. CDR1 MNHEY and CDR2 SVGEGT come from the germline V gene. CDR3: CASGQGAYNEQFF. The DNA for the CDR3 is TGTGCCAGCGGGCAGGGTGCTTACAATGAGCAGTTCTTC.

The chain carries TRBV20-1 and TRBJ2-7; the D gene is possibly TRBD1 (5 bases). Germline V gene lookup returns CDR1 DFQATT and CDR2 SNEGSKA (reference sequence). The CDR3 is 13 amino acids. V lost 7 bases and J lost 3, with 16 bases in between. CDR3 amino acids: CSVTPQGYYEQYF. For the CDR3, the DNA is TGCAGTGTAACACCTCAGGGTTACTACGAGCAGTACTTC.

This chain uses TRBV15 with TRBJ1-1, with 7 positions matching TRBD1. This CDR3 contains 14 residues. Losses at the gene ends were 0 bases for V and 7 bases for J; bases not matched to a gene: 5. Germline lookup yields CDR1 LNHNV and CDR2 YYDKDF (reference sequence). CDR3 bases: TGTGCCACCAGCAGAGAAGACAGGGCGCTTGAAGCTTTCTTT. This gives the protein CATSREDRALEAFF.

This chain's CDR3 is CASSLWEGDSREQFF. The CDR3, as DNA: TGTGCCAGCAGTTTATGGGAGGGGGACTCACGTGAGCAGTTCTTC. The chain recombines TRBV28 with TRBJ2-1; D assignment may be TRBD1 or TRBD2 (6 bases each). Germline CDR1 and CDR2: MDHEN and SYDVKM. V shed 0 bases and J shed 9 bases, with 15 bases lying between them. The length of the CDR3 is 15 residues.

The chain carries TRBV12-3 or TRBV12-4 and TRBJ1-6; D is unresolved. This CDR3 comprises 11 residues. The germline V and J ends were trimmed by 4 bases and 10 bases, with 5 bases remaining between them. The CDR3 sequence: CASSSGSPLHF. DNA of the CDR3: TGTGCCAGCAGTTCGGGGTCACCCCTCCACTTT.

The chain combines TRBV9 with TRBJ1-5, with D possibly matching TRBD1 (6 bases). V dropped 2 bases and J dropped 3 bases, with 12 bases sitting between them. The CDR3 is 15 residues long. Looked up from germline, CDR1 is SGDLS and CDR2 is YYNGEE. The CDR3 loop is CASSVGGGANQPQHF. Written as DNA, the CDR3 is TGTGCCAGCAGCGTCGGTGGGGGGGCCAATCAGCCCCAGCATTTT.

DNA of the CDR3: TGTGCCAGCAGTCGACAGGGGTTGGGGAACGAGCAGTACTTC. Its translation: CASSRQGLGNEQYF. J is TRBJ2-7 and V is TRBV6-5, with 8 bases fitting TRBD1. CDR1 and CDR2 from the germline V gene are MNHEY and SVGAGI. V was pared by 5 bases and J by 5 bases, with 8 bases of the junction left unmatched. The CDR3 sequence is 14 residues long.

This chain uses TRBV5-1 with TRBJ2-5; D perhaps matches TRBD2 (5 bases). The V and J ends lost 1 base and 3 bases respectively, with 7 bases between them. The V gene's germline CDR1 is SGHRS and CDR2 YFSETQ. This CDR3 is 13 amino acids long. In DNA form, the CDR3 reads TGCGCCAGCAGCTTGCTGGGAGAAGAGACCCAGTACTTC. This codes for CASSLLGEETQYF.

The chain combines TRBV7-2 with TRBJ1-2; unclear D gene. V was clipped by 2 bases and J by 3 bases, with 7 bases between them. Per germline, CDR1 SGHTA and CDR2 FQGNSA. This CDR3 comprises 13 residues. CDR3: CASSLKQYYGYTF. The CDR3 nucleotides read TGTGCCAGCAGCTTAAAACAGTACTATGGCTACACCTTC.

The chain joins TRBV27 to TRBJ1-1; TRBD1 might be the D (6 bases). The V gene lost 7 bases and the J gene lost 10 bases, with 16 bases spanning the gap. The CDR3 spans 12 residues. The germline CDR1 and CDR2 sequences are MNHEY and SMNVEV (reference sequence). The CDR3, as DNA: TGTGCCAGCATAAAGATCGAGGGGGGAGCTTTCTTT. This sequence encodes CASIKIEGGAFF.

The chain has TRBV4-3 and TRBJ2-5, with D unresolved. CDR3 length: 14 residues. Trimming removed 2 bases at V and 4 bases at J, with 11 bases between. The V gene's germline CDR1 is LGHNA and CDR2 YSLEER. DNA for the CDR3: TGCGCCAGCAGCCAAACCATCCTCGCAGAGACCCAGTACTTC. Residues: CASSQTILAETQYF.

A single count supports this clonotype. This chain uses TRBV27 with TRBJ2-7, with 8 bases lining up with TRBD1. V shed 5 bases, J shed 7 bases, and the junction held 7 bases outside the gene matches. The CDR3 runs to 13 residues. Germline V gene lookup returns CDR1 MNHEY and CDR2 SMNVEV (reference sequence). The CDR3 spells CASSKTGVREQYF. CDR3 DNA sequence: TGTGCCAGCAGTAAGACAGGGGTGAGAGAGCAGTACTTC.

The genes are TRBV6-5 and TRBJ2-7, with a tentative D call TRBD2 (6 bases). Trimming pared 5 bases from V and 3 bases from J, leaving 14 bases between. This CDR3 is built from 14 residues. In germline, CDR1 is MNHEY, CDR2 SVGAGI. CDR3 amino acids: CASSRQWGGYEQYF. The CDR3 coding sequence is TGTGCCAGCAGTCGACAGTGGGGAGGCTACGAGCAGTACTTC.

The V call is TRBV5-1, the J call TRBJ1-1; D gene unclear. The CDR3 loop spans 13 amino acids. V was cut by 0 bases and J by 3 bases, with 6 bases left in between. The V gene's germline CDR1 is SGHRS and CDR2 YFSETQ. The CDR3 DNA is TGCGCCAGCAGCTTGGAGGAGGACACTGAAGCTTTCTTT. It is translated as CASSLEEDTEAFF.

The J gene is TRBJ2-6, the V gene TRBV7-3, with 8 nucleotides matching TRBD1. V trimming: 5 bases; J trimming: 2 bases; junction bases outside the gene matches: 17. Germline CDR1 reads SGHTA; CDR2 reads FQGTGA. The CDR3 runs to 20 residues. The CDR3 loop reads CASSRVGWGQATAGANVLTF. CDR3 in DNA: TGTGCCAGCAGCCGGGTCGGTTGGGGACAGGCGACGGCTGGGGCCAACGTCCTGACTTTC.

The chain carries TRBV12-3 or TRBV12-4 and TRBJ2-7; 7 bases are shared with TRBD1. V lost 3 bases to trimming and J lost 3 bases; unmatched junction nucleotides: 5. This CDR3 has 14 amino acids. In DNA form, the CDR3 reads TGTGCCAGCAGTTTCGGCGACAGGGTCTACGAGCAGTACTTC. Amino acid sequence: CASSFGDRVYEQYF.